Given below is one T cell receptor beta chain in context. As yet, its antigen is unknown. This record comes from a study of OX40 agonist ivuxolimab in advanced cancers. Background on the study: Treatment of patients was with ivuxolimab, an agonistic anti-OX40 (CD134) antibody. Partial responses occurred in Three dose-escalation patients, one with hepatocellular carcinoma and two with cutaneous melanoma. General study findings and limits: At 0.1 to 3.0 mg/kg and by week 6, CD4+ and CD8+ T cells in the blood had expanded clonally. Average numbers of expanded clones were greater in CD8+ T cells than in CD4+.

With 4 bases removed from V and 7 bases from J, the gap between germline ends came to 18 bases. There are 15 residues in the CDR3. CDR1 is SGHRS, CDR2 YFSETQ, per germline. Produced via immunoSEQ multiplex PCR; TCRdb's table is partial and in-frame only. The table lists about 44,000 clones, 80% of them singletons. Sample: CD4+ or CD8+ T cells sorted from blood, taken in a trial of the OX40 agonist ivuxolimab. This receptor was identified in an adult with an advanced solid tumor such as melanoma, head and neck, liver or kidney cancer. V usage is TRBV5-1 and J usage is TRBJ2-1; D is possibly TRBD2 (6 bases). The DNA of the CDR3 is TGCGCCAGCAGCCCCCGGGACTCACACCAAAATGAGCAGTTCTTC. Protein product: CASSPRDSHQNEQFF.